This passage covers 24 T cell receptor beta chains from one sample sequenced in a study of CD8+ T cells in alopecia areata. Treatment defined: oral pan-JAK inhibitor, 5-10 mg twice daily. As the sequencing template, cDNA was produced by extracting RNA and reverse transcribing it. This table comes from immunoSEQ multiplex PCR, and its TCRdb copy is limited to in-frame clones, with some not included. Among approximately 200,000 clones listed, 55% to 70% were seen once. Sample: CD4+ T cells sorted from blood, taken at week 4, from a patient treated with tofacitinib. These receptors were obtained from a human donor with alopecia areata.

The rearrangement uses TRBV30 and TRBJ2-1; 9 nucleotides align to TRBD2. CDR1 and CDR2 (germline): GTSNPN, SVGIG (reference sequence). Trimming cost V 4 bases and J 6 bases; bases outside gene matches: 10. The CDR3 runs 15 residues. CDR3 DNA sequence: TGTGCCTGGAACCCCGAGGCGGGGGGGCGCAATGAGCAGTTCTTC. Its protein product is CAWNPEAGGRNEQFF.

The genes are TRBV7-2 and TRBJ2-3; perhaps TRBD2 as D (7 bases). The CDR3 sequence is 14 residues long. V was cut by 8 bases and J by 4 bases, with 16 bases left in between. Germline lookup yields CDR1 SGHTA and CDR2 FQGNSA. The CDR3 DNA reads TGTGCCAGCGCCCTCTTAGGGGGGGCAGATACGCAGTATTTT. It encodes CASALLGGADTQYF.

This clone was picked up a small number of times. The chain employs TRBV15 and TRBJ2-6; D is ambiguous. Trimming left V 0 bases short and J 1 base short, with 10 bases between. The CDR3 is made up of 17 amino acids. Germline CDR1 and CDR2: LNHNV and YYDKDF (reference sequence). The DNA for the CDR3 is TGTGCCACCAGCAGAGACCCGACAAGGTCTGGGGCCAACGTCCTGACTTTC. As protein: CATSRDPTRSGANVLTF.

The V gene is TRBV5-1, the J gene TRBJ1-4, with D hard to call. This CDR3 is 14 amino acids long. With 0 bases removed from V and 5 bases from J, the gap between germline ends came to 8 bases. Germline V gene data show CDR1 as SGHRS and CDR2 as YFSETQ. The CDR3 loop is CASSLDNRNEKLFF. The CDR3 nucleotides read TGCGCCAGCAGCTTGGACAATCGGAATGAAAAACTGTTTTTT.

The rearrangement links TRBV7-2 to TRBJ2-7; TRBD2 matches at 8 bases. CDR3 length: 14 residues. J lost 4 bases, V lost 5 bases, and 7 bases had no gene match. The germline V gene encodes CDR1 SGHTA and CDR2 FQGNSA. CDR3 amino acids: CASSVSGDLYEQYF. CDR3 nucleotide sequence: TGTGCCAGCAGCGTTAGCGGGGACCTTTACGAGCAGTACTTC.

V and J are TRBV5-6 and TRBJ2-5, with 10 positions matching TRBD2. The CDR3 is 13 residues long. CDR1 and CDR2 (germline): SGHDT, YYEEEE. With V trimmed by 7 bases and J by 5 bases, 5 bases remained unmatched. The CDR3 loop reads CASGPSGGETQYF. The CDR3 DNA reads as TGTGCCAGCGGGCCTAGCGGGGGCGAGACCCAGTACTTC. Drawing the rest from reference TRBV5-6 and TRBJ2-5, the complete variable domain is DAGVTQSPTHLIKTRGQQVTLRCSPKSGHDTVSWYQQALGQGPQFIFQYYEEEERQRGNFPDRFSGHQFPNYSSELNVNALLLGDSALYLCASGPSGGETQYFGPGTRLLVL.

This sequence joins TRBV29-1 and TRBJ1-1, with D possibly being TRBD1 (5 bases). Germline assignment: CDR1 SQVTM and CDR2 ANQGSEA. Trimming pared 8 bases from V and 0 bases from J, leaving 19 bases between. This CDR3 has 15 residues. CDR3 protein: CSQKGLAGLNTEAFF. CDR3 DNA sequence: TGCAGCCAGAAGGGGCTCGCCGGTTTGAACACTGAAGCTTTCTTT.

This clone came up a few times. Other DNA sequences within the sample encode an identical CDR3. The V and J genes are TRBV7-2 and TRBJ2-5, with D unresolved. V was clipped by 1 base and J by 5 bases, with 8 bases between them. The CDR3 sequence is 13 residues long. Germline V gives CDR1 SGHTA, CDR2 FQGNSA. CDR3 sequence (DNA): TGTGCCAGCAGCTTAGGCAGCCGGGAGACCCAGTACTTC. This gives the protein CASSLGSRETQYF.

V and J are TRBV6-1 and TRBJ2-7; D not certain. From germline, CDR1 is MNHNS and CDR2 SASEGT. Trimming took off 2 bases at V and 4 bases at J, with 6 bases between the two ends. This CDR3 spans 12 amino acids. Written as DNA, the CDR3 is TGTGCCAGCAGTGAACCCAGATACGAGCAGTACTTC. Protein sequence: CASSEPRYEQYF.

Here the CDR3 DNA reads TGTGCCACCAGCATGAGACAGCCTTCGTGGGTAGATACGCAGTATTTT. This codes for CATSMRQPSWVDTQYF. The chain links TRBV15 to TRBJ2-3; tentatively, D is TRBD1 (5 bases). The V end was cut by 4 bases, the J end by 5 bases, with 19 bases between. CDR1 and CDR2 from the germline V gene are LNHNV and YYDKDF (reference sequence). This CDR3 is built from 16 residues. Full variable domain (rest looked up from reference TRBV15 and TRBJ2-3): DAMVIQNPRYQVTQFGKPVTLSCSQTLNHNVMYWYQQKSSQAPKLLFHYYDKDFNNEADTPDNFQSRRPNTSFCFLDIRSPGLGDTAMYLCATSMRQPSWVDTQYFGPGTRLTVL.

Comment on this clone: This same CDR3 is encoded by further DNA sequences in the sample. The CDR3 sequence: CSASGTQETQYF. In DNA, the CDR3 is TGCAGCGCCTCAGGGACCCAAGAGACCCAGTACTTC. The V gene is TRBV29-1, the J gene TRBJ2-5; D tentatively reads TRBD1 or TRBD2 (5 bases each). In germline, CDR1 is SQVTM, CDR2 ANQGSEA. Trimming shortened V by 7 bases and J by 1 base, and 10 bases separated the two germline ends. The CDR3 extends over 12 amino acids.

This clone has more than one count but fewer than ten. This chain joins TRBV7-2 and TRBJ2-1; D may correspond to TRBD1 or TRBD2 (5 bases each). This CDR3 has 14 residues. Germline-derived CDR1 and CDR2 are SGHTA and FQGNSA. V lost 3 bases and J lost 9, with 15 bases in between. The CDR3 DNA is TGTGCCAGCAGCTTTATCGGGGCGGGTGGTGAGCAGTTCTTC. Its protein is CASSFIGAGGEQFF.

The V gene is TRBV30, the J gene TRBJ2-5; weak D call: TRBD2 (6 bases). Germline CDR1 is GTSNPN and CDR2 is SVGIG (reference sequence). This CDR3 has 15 residues. The V end lost 3 bases, the J end lost 0 bases, and 14 bases lay between the germline ends. CDR3 DNA: TGTGCCTGGAGGGCGGGACGGAAGTACCAAGAGACCCAGTACTTC. Its protein is CAWRAGRKYQETQYF.

The V and J genes are TRBV5-6 and TRBJ1-2, with 7 bases that match TRBD1. The CDR3 runs 13 residues. Germline CDR1 is SGHDT and CDR2 is YYEEEE. Trimming cost V 3 bases and J 8 bases; bases outside gene matches: 7. CDR3 loop: CASSSTGARGYTF. The CDR3, as DNA: TGTGCCAGCAGCTCAACAGGGGCGCGCGGCTACACCTTC.

The chain joins TRBV5-4 to TRBJ2-2; 11 bases are shared with TRBD2. The ends lost 2 bases at V and 4 bases at J; junction bases unmatched: 1. Germline V CDR1 and CDR2: SGHNT, YYREEE (reference sequence). This CDR3 is 15 amino acids long. CDR3 sequence reads: CASSFGLAGTGELFF. The DNA for the CDR3 is TGTGCCAGCAGCTTCGGACTAGCGGGCACCGGGGAGCTGTTTTTT.

The chain recombines TRBV10-3 with TRBJ2-7; TRBD2 matches 13 bases. The CDR3 runs to 16 residues. V lost 6 bases and J lost 1; bases outside the gene matches: 6. In germline, CDR1 is ENHRY, CDR2 SYGVKD. In nucleotides, the CDR3 is TGTGCCATCAGCCATGGACTAGCGGGGGAGTCCTACGAGCAGTACTTC. It is translated as CAISHGLAGESYEQYF.

This rearrangement joins TRBV28 to TRBJ2-5, with D perhaps matching TRBD1 or TRBD2 (5 bases each). This CDR3 has 12 amino acids. Germline V lookup: CDR1 MDHEN, CDR2 SYDVKM. V was cut by 7 bases and J by 6 bases, with 12 bases left in between. CDR3 bases: TGTGCCAGCACCGCATCGGGACAGACCCAGTACTTC. Its translation: CASTASGQTQYF.

The gene calls are TRBV9 and TRBJ2-2, with 9 nucleotides matching TRBD2. Germline lookup yields CDR1 SGDLS and CDR2 YYNGEE. Unmatched junction bases numbered 10, after V lost 0 bases and J lost 4 bases. The CDR3 consists of 18 residues. CDR3 region: CASSVGWMGTSSTGELFF. As DNA, the CDR3 is TGTGCCAGCAGCGTAGGCTGGATGGGGACTAGCAGCACCGGGGAGCTGTTTTTT.

The V call is TRBV30, the J call TRBJ1-5; 7 positions match TRBD1. CDR3 length: 17 residues. Looked up from germline, CDR1 is GTSNPN and CDR2 is SVGIG (reference sequence). The V segment lost 3 bases and the J segment 2 bases; nucleotides outside the gene matches: 13. The CDR3 reads CAWSISRGTVGNQPQHF. CDR3 nucleotides: TGTGCCTGGAGCATTTCAAGGGGGACAGTGGGCAATCAGCCCCAGCATTTT. Using reference TRBV30 and TRBJ1-5 for the parts outside the CDR3, the full variable domain is SQTIHQWPATLVQPVGSPLSLECTVEGTSNPNLYWYRQAAGRGLQLLFYSVGIGQISSEVPQNLSASRPQDRQFILSSKKLLLSDSGFYLCAWSISRGTVGNQPQHFGDGTRLSIL.

The chain carries TRBV4-1 and TRBJ1-4, with unresolved D. V lost 3 bases and J 8 bases, leaving 13 bases between the germline ends. This CDR3 has 14 residues. The germline gives CDR1 MGHRA, CDR2 YSYEKL. CDR3 amino acids: CASSQTPVAEKLFF. In nucleotides, the CDR3 is TGCGCCAGCAGCCAGACTCCGGTGGCGGAAAAACTGTTTTTT.

The gene calls are TRBV30 and TRBJ2-1, with a weak D call TRBD2 (5 bases). CDR3 length: 16 amino acids. The V end was cut by 5 bases, the J end by 0 bases, with 17 bases between. The germline V gene has CDR1 GTSNPN and CDR2 SVGIG (reference sequence). DNA for the CDR3: TGTGCCTGGCTGGGAGTTACAATCAGCTCCTACAATGAGCAGTTCTTC. This gives the protein CAWLGVTISSYNEQFF.

The V call is TRBV5-1, the J call TRBJ1-1; D is unresolved. Germline-derived CDR1 and CDR2 are SGHRS and YFSETQ. The CDR3 spans 11 residues. The V and J ends lost 7 bases and 3 bases respectively, with 7 bases between them. CDR3 sequence (DNA): TGCGCCAGCTCGGGTGACACTGAAGCTTTCTTT. It specifies CASSGDTEAFF.

DNA for the CDR3: TGTGCCAGCAGCGTCCATGAGGGGCCTGATACGCAGTATTTT. Encoded protein: CASSVHEGPDTQYF. The V call is TRBV9, the J call TRBJ2-3; D possibly matches TRBD1 or TRBD2 (5 bases each). V lost 2 bases to trimming and J lost 6 bases, with 13 bases between them. Germline values: CDR1 SGDLS, CDR2 YYNGEE. This CDR3 region has 14 residues.

The V call is TRBV30, the J call TRBJ1-5, with 10 bases matching TRBD1. V shed 0 bases and J 2 bases; nucleotides not matched to a gene: 7. The CDR3 is 17 amino acids. CDR1 GTSNPN and CDR2 SVGIG come from the germline V gene (reference sequence). Here the CDR3 DNA reads TGTGCCTGGAGTGTAAAGGGTGGGACAGGGGGCAATCAGCCCCAGCATTTT. Amino acid sequence: CAWSVKGGTGGNQPQHF.